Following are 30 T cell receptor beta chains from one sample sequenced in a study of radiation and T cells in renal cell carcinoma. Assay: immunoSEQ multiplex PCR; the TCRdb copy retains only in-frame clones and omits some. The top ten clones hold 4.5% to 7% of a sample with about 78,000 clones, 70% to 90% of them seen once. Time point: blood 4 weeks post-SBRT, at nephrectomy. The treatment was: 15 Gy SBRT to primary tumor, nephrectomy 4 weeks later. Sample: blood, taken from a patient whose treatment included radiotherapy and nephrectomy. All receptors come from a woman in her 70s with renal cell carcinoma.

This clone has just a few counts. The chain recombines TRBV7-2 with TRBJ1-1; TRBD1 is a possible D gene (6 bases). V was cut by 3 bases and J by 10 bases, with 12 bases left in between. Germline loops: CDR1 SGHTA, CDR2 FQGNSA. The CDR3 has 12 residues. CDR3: CASSFRTVTAFF. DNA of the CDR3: TGTGCCAGCAGCTTCAGGACAGTTACAGCTTTCTTT.

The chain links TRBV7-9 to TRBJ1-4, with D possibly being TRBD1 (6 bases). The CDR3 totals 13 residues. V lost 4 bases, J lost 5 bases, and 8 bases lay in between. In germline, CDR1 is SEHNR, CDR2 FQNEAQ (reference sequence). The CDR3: CASSSDRNEKLFF. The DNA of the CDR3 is TGTGCCAGCAGCTCTGACAGGAATGAAAAACTGTTTTTT.

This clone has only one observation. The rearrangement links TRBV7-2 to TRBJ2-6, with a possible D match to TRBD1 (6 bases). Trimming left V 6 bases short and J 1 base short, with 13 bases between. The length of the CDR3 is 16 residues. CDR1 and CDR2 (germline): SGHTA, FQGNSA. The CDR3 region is CASRTGGPSGANVLTF. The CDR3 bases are TGTGCCAGCAGGACAGGCGGCCCGTCTGGGGCCAACGTCCTGACTTTC.

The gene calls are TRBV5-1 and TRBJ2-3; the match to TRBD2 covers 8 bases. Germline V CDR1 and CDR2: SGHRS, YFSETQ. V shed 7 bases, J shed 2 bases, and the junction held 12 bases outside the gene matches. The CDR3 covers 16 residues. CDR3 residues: CASQVASGLVTDTQYF. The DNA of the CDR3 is TGCGCCAGCCAGGTGGCTAGCGGGCTTGTCACAGATACGCAGTATTTT.

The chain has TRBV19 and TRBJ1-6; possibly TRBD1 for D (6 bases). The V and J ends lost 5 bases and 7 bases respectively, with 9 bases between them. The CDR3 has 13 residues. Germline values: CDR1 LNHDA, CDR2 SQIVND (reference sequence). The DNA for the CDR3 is TGTGCCAGTAGTCGACAGGCAAATTCACCCCTCCACTTT. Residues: CASSRQANSPLHF.

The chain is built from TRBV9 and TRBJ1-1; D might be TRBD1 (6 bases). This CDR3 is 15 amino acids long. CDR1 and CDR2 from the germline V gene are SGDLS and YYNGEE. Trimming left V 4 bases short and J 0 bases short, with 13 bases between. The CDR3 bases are TGTGCCAGCAGCACCCGGGACAAGGTGAACACTGAAGCTTTCTTT. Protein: CASSTRDKVNTEAFF.

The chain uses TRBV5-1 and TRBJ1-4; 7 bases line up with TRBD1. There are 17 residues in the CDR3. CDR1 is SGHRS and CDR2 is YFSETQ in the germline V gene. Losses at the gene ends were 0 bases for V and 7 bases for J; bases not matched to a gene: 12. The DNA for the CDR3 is TGCGCCAGCAGCTTGGTGGGGGCCGGGACAGTTGGTGAAAAACTGTTTTTT. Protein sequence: CASSLVGAGTVGEKLFF.

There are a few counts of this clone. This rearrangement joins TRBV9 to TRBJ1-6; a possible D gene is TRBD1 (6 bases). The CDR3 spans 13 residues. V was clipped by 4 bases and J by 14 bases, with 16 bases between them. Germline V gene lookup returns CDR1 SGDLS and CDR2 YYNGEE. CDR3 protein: CASSTHRAEALHF. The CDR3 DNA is TGTGCCAGCAGCACACACAGGGCGGAGGCCCTCCACTTT.

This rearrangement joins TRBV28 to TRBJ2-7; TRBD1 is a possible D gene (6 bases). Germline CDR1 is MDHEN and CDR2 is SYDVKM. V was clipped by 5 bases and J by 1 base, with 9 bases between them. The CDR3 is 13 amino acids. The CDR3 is CASSPGQSYEQYF. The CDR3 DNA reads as TGTGCCAGCAGTCCTGGACAGTCCTACGAGCAGTACTTC.

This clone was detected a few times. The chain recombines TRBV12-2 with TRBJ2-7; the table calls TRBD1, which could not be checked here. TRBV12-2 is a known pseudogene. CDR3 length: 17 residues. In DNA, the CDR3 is TGTGCAAGTCGCTTAGCGGGACAGGGAAATAGTTCCTACGAGCAGTACTTC. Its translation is CASRLAGQGNSSYEQYF.

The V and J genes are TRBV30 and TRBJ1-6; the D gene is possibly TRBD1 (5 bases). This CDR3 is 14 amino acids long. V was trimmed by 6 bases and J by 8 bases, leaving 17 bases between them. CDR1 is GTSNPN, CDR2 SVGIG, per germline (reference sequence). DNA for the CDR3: TGTGCCTGCCCCCGGGGGAAATCCTATTCACCCCTCCACTTT. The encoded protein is CACPRGKSYSPLHF.

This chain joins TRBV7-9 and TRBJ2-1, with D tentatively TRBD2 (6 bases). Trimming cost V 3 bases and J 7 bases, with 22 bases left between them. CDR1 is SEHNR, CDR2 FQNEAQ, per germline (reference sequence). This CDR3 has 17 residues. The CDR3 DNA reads TGTGCCAGCAGCTTGGAGGGGTCAGGGATTCTTAGGAATGAGCAGTTCTTC. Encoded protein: CASSLEGSGILRNEQFF. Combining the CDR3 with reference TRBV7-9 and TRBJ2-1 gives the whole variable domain DTGVSQNPRHKITKRGQNVTFRCDPISEHNRLYWYRQTLGQGPEFLTYFQNEAQLEKSRLLSDRFSAERPKGSFSTLEIQRTEQGDSAMYLCASSLEGSGILRNEQFFGPGTRLTVL.

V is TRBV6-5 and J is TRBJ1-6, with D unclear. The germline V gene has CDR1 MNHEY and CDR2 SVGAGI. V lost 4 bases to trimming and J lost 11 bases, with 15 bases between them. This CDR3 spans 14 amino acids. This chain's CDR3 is CASSSETDPPPLHF. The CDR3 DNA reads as TGTGCCAGCAGTTCGGAGACGGACCCCCCACCCCTCCACTTT.

This chain's CDR3 is CAISEGHLGNEQFF. The CDR3 DNA is TGTGCCATCAGTGAGGGCCATCTAGGCAATGAGCAGTTCTTC. The chain recombines TRBV10-3 with TRBJ2-1; no clear D. V lost 2 bases to trimming and J lost 6 bases, with 11 bases between them. Looked up from germline, CDR1 is ENHRY and CDR2 is SYGVKD. This CDR3 has 14 residues.

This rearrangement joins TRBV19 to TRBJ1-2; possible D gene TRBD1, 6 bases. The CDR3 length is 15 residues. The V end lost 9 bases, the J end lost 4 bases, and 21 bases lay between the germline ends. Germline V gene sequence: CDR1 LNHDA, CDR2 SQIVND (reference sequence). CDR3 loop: CASYSSGARPYGYTF. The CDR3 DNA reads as TGTGCCAGCTATAGCTCAGGGGCCCGACCCTATGGCTACACCTTC.

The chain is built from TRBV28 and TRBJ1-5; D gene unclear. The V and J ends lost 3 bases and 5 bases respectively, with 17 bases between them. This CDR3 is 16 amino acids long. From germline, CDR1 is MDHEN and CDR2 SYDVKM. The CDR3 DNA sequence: TGTGCCAGCAGTTTCCGATGGTCAGGTCGGGATCAGCCCCAGCATTTT. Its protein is CASSFRWSGRDQPQHF.

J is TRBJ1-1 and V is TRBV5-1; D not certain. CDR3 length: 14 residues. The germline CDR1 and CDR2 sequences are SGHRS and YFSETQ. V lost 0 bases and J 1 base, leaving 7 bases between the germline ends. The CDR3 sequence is CASSLARQNTEAFF. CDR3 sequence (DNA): TGCGCCAGCAGCTTGGCCAGACAGAACACTGAAGCTTTCTTT.

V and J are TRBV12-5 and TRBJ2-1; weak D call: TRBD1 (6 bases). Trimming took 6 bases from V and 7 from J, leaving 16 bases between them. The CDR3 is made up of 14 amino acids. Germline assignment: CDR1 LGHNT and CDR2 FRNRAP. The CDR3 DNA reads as TGTGCTAGTGGCCTTGGACAGCTGGGGAATGAGCAGTTCTTC. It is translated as CASGLGQLGNEQFF.

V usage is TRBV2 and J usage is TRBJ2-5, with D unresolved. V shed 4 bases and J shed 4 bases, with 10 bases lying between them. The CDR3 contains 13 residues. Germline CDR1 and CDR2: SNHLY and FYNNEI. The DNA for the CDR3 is TGTGCCAGCAGTGGACGGCTTATAGAGACCCAGTACTTC. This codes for CASSGRLIETQYF.

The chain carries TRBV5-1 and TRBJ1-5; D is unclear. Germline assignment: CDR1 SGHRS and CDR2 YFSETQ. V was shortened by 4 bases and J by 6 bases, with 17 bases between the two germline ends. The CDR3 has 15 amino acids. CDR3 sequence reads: CASSPTPGGSQPQHF. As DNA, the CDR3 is TGCGCCAGCAGCCCAACCCCTGGCGGGAGTCAGCCCCAGCATTTT.

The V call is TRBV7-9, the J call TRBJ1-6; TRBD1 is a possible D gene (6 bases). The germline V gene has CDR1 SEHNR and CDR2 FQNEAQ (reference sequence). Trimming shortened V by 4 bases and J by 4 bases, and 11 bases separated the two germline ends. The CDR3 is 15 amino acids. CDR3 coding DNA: TGTGCCAGCAGCTCCAGGGGACATTATAATTCACCCCTCCACTTT. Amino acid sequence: CASSSRGHYNSPLHF.

The CDR3: CAWSPTDLDPLHF. Here the CDR3 DNA reads TGTGCCTGGAGTCCTACAGATTTAGATCCCCTCCACTTT. This chain joins TRBV30 and TRBJ1-6; D unresolved. The CDR3 contains 13 residues. Trimming pared 2 bases from V and 13 bases from J, leaving 15 bases between. CDR1 GTSNPN and CDR2 SVGIG come from the germline V gene (reference sequence).

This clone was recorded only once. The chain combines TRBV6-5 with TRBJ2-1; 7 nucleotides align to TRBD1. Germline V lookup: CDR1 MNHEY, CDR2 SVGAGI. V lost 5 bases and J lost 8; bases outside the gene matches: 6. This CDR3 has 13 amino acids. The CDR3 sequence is CASSDHRGDEQFF. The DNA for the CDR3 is TGTGCCAGCAGTGATCACAGGGGCGATGAGCAGTTCTTC.

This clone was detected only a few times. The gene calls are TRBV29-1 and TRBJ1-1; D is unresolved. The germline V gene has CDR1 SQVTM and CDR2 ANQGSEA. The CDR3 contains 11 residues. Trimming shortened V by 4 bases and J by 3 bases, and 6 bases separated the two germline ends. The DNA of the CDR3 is TGCAGCGTTGCTTTATACACTGAAGCTTTCTTT. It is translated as CSVALYTEAFF.

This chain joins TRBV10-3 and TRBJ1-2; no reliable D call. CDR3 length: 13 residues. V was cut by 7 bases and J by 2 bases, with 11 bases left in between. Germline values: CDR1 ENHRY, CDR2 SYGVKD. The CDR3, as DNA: TGTGCCATCACCAGCGGGCAGAACTATGGCTACACCTTC. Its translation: CAITSGQNYGYTF.

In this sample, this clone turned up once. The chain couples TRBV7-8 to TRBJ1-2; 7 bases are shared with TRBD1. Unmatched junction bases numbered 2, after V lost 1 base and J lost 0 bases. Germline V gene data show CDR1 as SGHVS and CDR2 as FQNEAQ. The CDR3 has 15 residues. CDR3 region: CASSLEGTANYGYTF. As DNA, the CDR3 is TGTGCCAGCAGCTTAGAGGGGACAGCTAACTATGGCTACACCTTC.

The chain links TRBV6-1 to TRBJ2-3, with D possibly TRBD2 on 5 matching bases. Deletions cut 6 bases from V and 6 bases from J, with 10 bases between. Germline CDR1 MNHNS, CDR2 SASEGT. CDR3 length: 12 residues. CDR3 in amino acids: CASSGITDTQYF. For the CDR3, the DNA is TGTGCCAGCAGCGGGATCACTGATACGCAGTATTTT.

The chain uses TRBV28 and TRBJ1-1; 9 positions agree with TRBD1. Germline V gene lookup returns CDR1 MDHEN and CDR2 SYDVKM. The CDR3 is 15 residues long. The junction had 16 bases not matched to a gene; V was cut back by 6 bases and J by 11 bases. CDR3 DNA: TGTGCCAGCAGCCTCCGTAACCCCGGGACAGGGTGGGCTTTCTTT. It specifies CASSLRNPGTGWAFF.

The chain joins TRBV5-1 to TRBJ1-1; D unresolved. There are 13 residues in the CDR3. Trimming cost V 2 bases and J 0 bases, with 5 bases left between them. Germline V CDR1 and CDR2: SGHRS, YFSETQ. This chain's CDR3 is CASSFVLNTEAFF. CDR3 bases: TGCGCCAGCAGCTTCGTCCTGAACACTGAAGCTTTCTTT.

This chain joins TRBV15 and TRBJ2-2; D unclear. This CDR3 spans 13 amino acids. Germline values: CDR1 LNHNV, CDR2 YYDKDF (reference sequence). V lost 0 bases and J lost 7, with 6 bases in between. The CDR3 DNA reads TGTGCCACCAGCAGAGATCAGATCGGGGAGCTGTTTTTT. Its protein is CATSRDQIGELFF.